The entry that follows covers one T cell receptor beta chain sequence. Its specificity is unknown. Other nucleotide sequences from this sample produce the same CDR3. cDNA prepared by RNA extraction and subsequent reverse transcription served as the template for sequencing. Produced via immunoSEQ multiplex PCR; TCRdb's table is partial and in-frame only. The sample has approximately 190,000 clones; more than 45% are singletons. The treatment is: oral pan-JAK inhibitor, 5-10 mg twice daily. Researchers took lesional scalp punch biopsies and peripheral blood from people who were alopecia areata patients. The germline V gene encodes CDR1 DFQATT and CDR2 SNEGSKA (reference sequence). The V end was cut by 3 bases, the J end by 4 bases, with 1 base between. The CDR3 sequence is 10 residues long. The sample comes from a study of CD8+ T cells in alopecia areata. Findings of the study overall: Tofacitinib significantly reduced both scalp clonality and expanded CD8+ clones among the top 100.

This rearrangement joins TRBV20-1 to TRBJ2-1; no clear D gene. This sequence originates from a human donor with alopecia areata. The sequences come from CD4+ T cells sorted from blood, collected at week 24, from a patient treated with tofacitinib. In DNA, the CDR3 is TGCAGTGCTAGGTACAATGAGCAGTTCTTC. Amino acid sequence: CSARYNEQFF.